This TCR beta chain was sequenced for a study of blood T cell repertoires in COVID-19. Per germline, CDR1 LNHDA and CDR2 SQIVND (reference sequence). The length of the CDR3 is 15 residues. J lost 3 bases, V lost 3 bases, and 6 bases had no gene match. Data came from immunoSEQ multiplex PCR; TCRdb stores just in-frame clones and leaves some out. The sample has about 300,000 clones, roughly 87% seen once. The TCR originated in a woman between 25 and 40 years old who had recovered from COVID-19. Sequenced: PBMCs or T cells enriched from blood (not recorded which). The V gene is TRBV19, the J gene TRBJ1-2; 8 bases match TRBD1. CDR3 DNA: TGTGCCAGTAGTATGGCCAGGGGGCCCGACTATGGCTACACCTTC. Translation: CASSMARGPDYGYTF.